This T cell receptor (beta chain) was identified during a study of blood T cell repertoires in COVID-19. Study background: Samples came from the United States, Italy and Spain, spanning acute and convalescent COVID-19.

The CDR3 runs to 15 residues. Trimming pared 0 bases from V and 4 bases from J, leaving 7 bases between. Germline CDR1 MNHEY, CDR2 SMNVEV (reference sequence). The method was immunoSEQ multiplex PCR; TCRdb's version includes in-frame clones alone and lacks a portion of them. The data contain tens of thousands of clones, 65% to 90% of them singletons. The rearrangement uses TRBV27 and TRBJ1-6; D gene unclear. Material for sequencing was peripheral blood. The clonotype was recovered from a man aged 80 or over with acute or convalescent COVID-19. CDR3 sequence: CASSLSLQYNSPLHF. CDR3 nucleotides: TGTGCCAGCAGTTTATCTCTACAGTATAATTCACCCCTCCACTTT.